These 8 T cell receptor beta chains came from one sample sequenced in a study of regulatory and conventional T cells in RAG deficiency. Genomic DNA came from blood regulatory T cells gated CD4+ CD25-high CD127-low. Data came from immunoSEQ multiplex PCR; TCRdb stores just in-frame clones and leaves some out. This table has approximately 10,000 clones, approximately 93% appearing once. The same sample was also studied in work on regulatory T cells. That paper states: Primers: 52 TRBV forward and 13 TRBJ reverse.

The sequenced material came from CD127- CD25+ CD4+ Tregs sorted from blood. The receptors shown here come from a human donor in good health.

J is TRBJ2-3 and V is TRBV28, with D tentatively TRBD1 (6 bases). V lost 11 bases, J lost 2 bases, and 20 bases lay in between. Germline CDR1 MDHEN, CDR2 SYDVKM. The CDR3 has 15 amino acids. CDR3 nucleotide sequence: TGTGCCTGCCGGACAGCTGGGAGATTCACAGATACGCAGTATTTT. Its translation: CACRTAGRFTDTQYF.

J is TRBJ1-1 and V is TRBV9, with D hard to call. Germline V lookup: CDR1 SGDLS, CDR2 YYNGEE. The ends were cut back, 0 bases at V and 9 bases at J, with 12 bases in the middle. The CDR3 runs to 13 residues. The CDR3 reads CASSVDQSPKAFF. DNA of the CDR3: TGTGCCAGCAGCGTAGATCAGTCTCCAAAAGCTTTCTTT. Combining the CDR3 with reference TRBV9 and TRBJ1-1 gives the whole variable domain DSGVTQTPKHLITATGQRVTLRCSPRSGDLSVYWYQQSLDQGLQFLIQYYNGEERAKGNILERFSAQQFPDLHSELNLSSLELGDSALYFCASSVDQSPKAFFGQGTRLTVV.

This chain connects TRBV10-3 to TRBJ2-3; 14 bases map to TRBD2. V shed 4 bases, J shed 6 bases, and the junction held 9 bases outside the gene matches. Germline V CDR1 and CDR2: ENHRY, SYGVKD. The CDR3 runs 17 residues. The CDR3 is CAISGSGLAGAGDTQYF. CDR3 DNA sequence: TGTGCCATCAGTGGGTCGGGACTAGCGGGGGCCGGGGATACGCAGTATTTT.

The V call is TRBV9, the J call TRBJ2-3; weak D call: TRBD2 (6 bases). This CDR3 is 11 amino acids long. CDR1 and CDR2 from the germline V gene are SGDLS and YYNGEE. V was shortened by 4 bases and J by 8 bases, with 8 bases between the two germline ends. CDR3 sequence reads: CASSSEGTQYF. CDR3 DNA: TGTGCCAGCAGCTCGGAGGGTACGCAGTATTTT.

The rearrangement links TRBV5-1 to TRBJ2-3; 10 bases are a match to TRBD2. J lost 2 bases, V lost 4 bases, and 10 bases had no gene match. The germline gives CDR1 SGHRS, CDR2 YFSETQ. The CDR3 contains 17 residues. The CDR3 loop is CASSPSVAGGFTDTQYF. CDR3 bases: TGCGCCAGCAGCCCATCCGTAGCGGGGGGATTCACAGATACGCAGTATTTT.

The chain has TRBV7-6 and TRBJ2-7; 9 bases align to TRBD1. The CDR3 sequence is 16 residues long. After removal of 1 base from V and 3 bases from J, the junction contained 7 bases not matched to a gene. Germline CDR1 and CDR2: SGHVS and FNYEAQ. This CDR3 is CASSLGPGQGHYEQYF. Here the CDR3 DNA reads TGTGCCAGCAGCTTAGGGCCGGGACAGGGACACTACGAGCAGTACTTC.

The CDR3 DNA reads TGTGCCACCAGCAGTGGGGGCGGACTGAACTATGGCTACACCTTC. Translated: CATSSGGGLNYGYTF. V is TRBV15 and J is TRBJ1-2, with a possible D match to TRBD1 (6 bases). Germline CDR1 reads LNHNV; CDR2 reads YYDKDF (reference sequence). The V gene lost 3 bases and the J gene lost 2 bases, with 13 bases spanning the gap. This CDR3 contains 15 residues. The full variable domain, completed using reference TRBV15 and TRBJ1-2, is DAMVIQNPRYQVTQFGKPVTLSCSQTLNHNVMYWYQQKSSQAPKLLFHYYDKDFNNEADTPDNFQSRRPNTSFCFLDIRSPGLGDTAMYLCATSSGGGLNYGYTFGSGTRLTVV.

The genes are TRBV4-2 and TRBJ2-1, with D tentatively TRBD2 (8 bases). V dropped 4 bases and J dropped 5 bases, with 30 bases sitting between them. In germline, CDR1 is LGHNA, CDR2 YNFKEQ. There are 20 residues in the CDR3. The CDR3 is CASSRRSGTVTRGGHNEQFF. In DNA form, the CDR3 reads TGTGCCAGCAGCCGCCGCTCCGGGACAGTAACTCGGGGGGGCCACAATGAGCAGTTCTTC.